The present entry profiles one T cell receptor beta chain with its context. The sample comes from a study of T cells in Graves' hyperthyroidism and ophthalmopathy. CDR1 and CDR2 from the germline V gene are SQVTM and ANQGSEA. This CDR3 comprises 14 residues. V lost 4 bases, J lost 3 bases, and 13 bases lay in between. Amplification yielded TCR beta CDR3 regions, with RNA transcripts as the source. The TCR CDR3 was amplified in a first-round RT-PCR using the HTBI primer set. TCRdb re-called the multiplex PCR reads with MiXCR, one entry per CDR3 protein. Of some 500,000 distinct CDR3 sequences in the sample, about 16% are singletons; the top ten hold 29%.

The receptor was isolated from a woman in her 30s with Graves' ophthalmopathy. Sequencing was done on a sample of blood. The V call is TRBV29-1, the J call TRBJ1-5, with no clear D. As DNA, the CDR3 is TGCAGCGTTGCAACGTACGGCGACAATCAGCCCCAGCATTTT. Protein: CSVATYGDNQPQHF.